This section outlines one TCR beta chain sequence together with its context. The record originates from a study of chemoradiotherapy in HPV16-positive cancers. The CDR3 contains 14 residues. V was trimmed by 10 bases and J by 2 bases, leaving 18 bases between them. From germline, CDR1 is SGHVS and CDR2 FQNEAQ. TCRdb's table, derived via immunoSEQ multiplex PCR, lists solely in-frame clones and lacks some. The sample contains tens of thousands of clones, 80% of which appear only once. The gene calls are TRBV7-8 and TRBJ2-7, with D possibly matching TRBD2 (5 bases). The TCR comes from a human donor with HPV-associated anogenital cancer. The sequences come from blood, collected from a patient who underwent chemoradiotherapy. The CDR3 is CATKGSRGPYEQYF. The CDR3 DNA follows: TGTGCCACCAAAGGCTCCCGAGGGCCCTACGAGCAGTACTTC.